One and the same sample provided the 19 T cell receptor beta chains below, sequenced in a study of blood T cells in healthy people across ages (dated by TCRdb to the mid-2010s). Library preparation employed 5' RACE. The sequencer listed for this sample is Illumina HiSeq 2500. A second roughly 7 to 12 cycle PCR used a sample-barcoded 5' primer and a J-beta primer mix. Using fastp trimming at Q25 and MiXCR clonotype assembly, TCRdb reanalyzed the public sequencing data and kept in-frame beta chains. Every CDR3 protein is listed once, alongside the most common genes and DNA of its rows. The sample data list approximately 800,000 distinct CDR3 sequences, and less than 80% of these were observed just once. The ten most abundant clones make up 28% of the sample. The sequencing input was blood. Every receptor here comes from a man aged 30-40 years in good health.

The chain carries TRBV9 and TRBJ2-7; possible D gene TRBD1, 7 bases. Looked up from germline, CDR1 is SGDLS and CDR2 is YYNGEE. Between the trimmed V and J ends, which lost 0 bases and 2 bases, there was a span of 15 bases. The CDR3 sequence is 16 residues long. The CDR3 here is CASSVEGGQQAYEQYF. The CDR3 coding sequence is TGTGCCAGCAGCGTAGAGGGGGGACAGCAAGCCTACGAGCAGTACTTC.

This clonotype was observed a handful of times. The gene calls are TRBV4-2 and TRBJ2-1, with unresolved D. CDR3 size: 15 residues. The germline V gene has CDR1 LGHNA and CDR2 YNFKEQ. Trimming removed 0 bases at V and 7 bases at J, with 13 bases between. Written as DNA, the CDR3 is TGTGCCAGCAGCCAAGATAGGCTGATCCAGAATGAGCAGTTCTTC. As protein: CASSQDRLIQNEQFF.

This clonotype was seen only a few times. This sequence joins TRBV12-3 or TRBV12-4 and TRBJ2-1; D may correspond to TRBD1 or TRBD2 (5 bases each). Trimming cost V 6 bases and J 5 bases, with 14 bases left between them. This CDR3 is 14 amino acids long. DNA of the CDR3: TGTGCCAGCAGGCCCGGGACGGCAAACAATGAGCAGTTCTTC. Its protein is CASRPGTANNEQFF.

The rearrangement joins TRBV3-1 to TRBJ2-1; TRBD1 aligns across 11 bases. The ends lost 3 bases at V and 7 bases at J; junction bases unmatched: 14. This CDR3 has 18 residues. Germline lookup yields CDR1 LGHDT and CDR2 YNNKEL (reference sequence). The CDR3 reads CASSHPSMGTGGLNEQFF. CDR3 nucleotides: TGTGCCAGCAGCCACCCTTCAATGGGGACAGGGGGACTAAATGAGCAGTTCTTC.

J is TRBJ2-3 and V is TRBV6-6, with D possibly being TRBD2 (5 bases). This CDR3 contains 14 residues. V lost 3 bases and J 2 bases, leaving 9 bases between the germline ends. CDR1 is MNHNY, CDR2 SVGAGI, per germline (reference sequence). The CDR3: CASSYERTTDTQYF. The CDR3 coding sequence is TGTGCCAGCAGTTATGAGCGGACCACAGATACGCAGTATTTT.

The chain has TRBV29-1 and TRBJ2-7, with 7 bases aligning to TRBD1. The CDR3 sequence is 15 residues long. Per germline, CDR1 SQVTM and CDR2 ANQGSEA. Trimming at V came to 6 bases and at J to 4 bases, leaving 15 bases not matched to a gene. CDR3 sequence: CSVAGQANVAYEQYF. The CDR3, as DNA: TGCAGCGTGGCCGGACAGGCGAATGTTGCTTACGAGCAGTACTTC.

V is TRBV7-2 and J is TRBJ2-7; 13 bases are shared with TRBD2. Per germline, CDR1 SGHTA and CDR2 FQGNSA. The CDR3 runs 17 residues. V was clipped by 0 bases and J by 1 base; unmatched bases: 3. The CDR3 nucleotides read TGTGCCAGCAGCTTAGCGGGGACTAGCGGGGCTTCCTACGAGCAGTACTTC. As protein: CASSLAGTSGASYEQYF.

With regard to this clonotype: This may stem from a read error, because a much larger clone lies one nucleotide away. This chain uses TRBV5-1 with TRBJ2-5; 9 nucleotides match TRBD1. Germline V gives CDR1 SGHRS, CDR2 YFSETQ. This CDR3 is built from 15 residues. The CDR3, as DNA: TGCGCCAGCAGCTCTAATACAGGGGGCGAAGAGACCCAGTGCTTC. This codes for CASSSNTGGEETQCF.

This sequence joins TRBV5-5 and TRBJ2-5; D is ambiguous. The V gene's germline CDR1 is SGHKS and CDR2 YYEKEE (reference sequence). There are 13 residues in the CDR3. V was pared by 7 bases and J by 5 bases, with 15 bases between. The CDR3 reads CASLRLGVETQYF. Written as DNA, the CDR3 is TGTGCCAGCCTCCGACTGGGTGTGGAGACCCAGTACTTC.

This sequence joins TRBV6-2 or TRBV6-3 and TRBJ2-1; D is perhaps TRBD1 (5 bases). The V gene lost 2 bases and the J gene lost 11 bases, with 10 bases spanning the gap. CDR3 length: 12 amino acids. CDR1 is MNHEY, CDR2 SVGEGT, per germline. The CDR3 is CASSYGAAQQFF. The CDR3, as DNA: TGTGCCAGCAGTTACGGGGCAGCTCAGCAGTTCTTC.

The gene calls are TRBV7-2 and TRBJ2-5; TRBD2 agrees at 12 bases. The CDR3 length is 16 residues. After removal of 2 bases from V and 8 bases from J, the junction contained 9 bases not matched to a gene. The germline V gene encodes CDR1 SGHTA and CDR2 FQGNSA. The CDR3 DNA reads TGTGCCAGCAGCTTACGGCGACTAGCGGGGGCGGAAACCCAGTACTTC. This gives the protein CASSLRRLAGAETQYF.

J is TRBJ2-1 and V is TRBV6-2 or TRBV6-3; TRBD2 matches at 7 bases. Germline CDR1 and CDR2: MNHEY and SVGEGT. The CDR3 is 15 residues long. With V trimmed by 4 bases and J by 4 bases, 7 bases remained unmatched. CDR3 sequence reads: CASSFALAAYNEQFF. For the CDR3, the DNA is TGTGCCAGCAGTTTCGCTCTAGCGGCATACAATGAGCAGTTCTTC.

The chain combines TRBV5-1 with TRBJ2-3; possible D gene TRBD2, 5 bases. The CDR3 is made up of 14 amino acids. The V gene's germline CDR1 is SGHRS and CDR2 YFSETQ. V lost 4 bases, J lost 2 bases, and 11 bases lay in between. CDR3 protein: CASSKDSYTDTQYF. The CDR3 bases are TGCGCCAGCAGCAAGGACTCCTACACAGATACGCAGTATTTT.

The rearrangement uses TRBV2 and TRBJ1-2; no reliable D call. Germline V gene data show CDR1 as SNHLY and CDR2 as FYNNEI. V dropped 7 bases and J dropped 12 bases, with 18 bases sitting between them. The CDR3 loop spans 12 amino acids. CDR3 amino acids: CASTFDISGHTF. For the CDR3, the DNA is TGTGCCAGCACTTTCGACATCAGCGGCCACACCTTC.

The chain joins TRBV29-1 to TRBJ2-3; 9 bases agree with TRBD1. V lost 1 base and J lost 1; bases outside the gene matches: 9. This CDR3 is 17 amino acids long. Germline CDR1 SQVTM, CDR2 ANQGSEA. The CDR3 DNA is TGCAGCGTTGAAGCACAAACCGGGACAGGGCGCACAGATACGCAGTATTTT. Amino acids: CSVEAQTGTGRTDTQYF.

The genes are TRBV21-1 and TRBJ2-1. TRBV21-1 is classified as a pseudogene. The CDR3 has 12 amino acids. The CDR3 DNA reads as TGTGCCAGCAGCAAAGATACCGATGAGCAGTTCTTC. This sequence encodes CASSKDTDEQFF.

This chain uses TRBV6-5 with TRBJ1-6; tentatively, D is TRBD1 (6 bases). Germline V gene lookup returns CDR1 MNHEY and CDR2 SVGAGI. V lost 4 bases and J lost 6, with 13 bases in between. This CDR3 has 15 residues. CDR3 sequence: CASSWGQGVNSPLHF. CDR3 bases: TGTGCCAGCAGTTGGGGGCAGGGTGTTAATTCACCCCTCCACTTT.

The chain has TRBV6-5 and TRBJ2-1; 10 bases map to TRBD1. Germline V gene sequence: CDR1 MNHEY, CDR2 SVGAGI. The CDR3 length is 17 residues. The V gene end was trimmed by 0 bases and the J gene end by 6 bases; junction bases not matched to a gene: 8. The CDR3 spells CASSYSPGQGPGNEQFF. The CDR3 DNA sequence: TGTGCCAGCAGTTACTCCCCGGGACAGGGGCCAGGCAATGAGCAGTTCTTC.

The chain employs TRBV15 and TRBJ2-6, with 8 bases identical to TRBD1. The CDR3 is 16 residues long. CDR1 and CDR2 (germline): LNHNV, YYDKDF (reference sequence). With 3 bases clipped from V and 4 bases from J, the junction kept 5 bases outside the gene matches. The CDR3 sequence is CATSRDRESGANVLTF. The CDR3 nucleotides are TGTGCCACCAGCAGGGACAGGGAATCCGGGGCCAACGTCCTGACTTTC. Full variable domain (missing parts from reference TRBV15 and TRBJ2-6): DAMVIQNPRYQVTQFGKPVTLSCSQTLNHNVMYWYQQKSSQAPKLLFHYYDKDFNNEADTPDNFQSRRPNTSFCFLDIRSPGLGDTAMYLCATSRDRESGANVLTFGAGSRLTVL.